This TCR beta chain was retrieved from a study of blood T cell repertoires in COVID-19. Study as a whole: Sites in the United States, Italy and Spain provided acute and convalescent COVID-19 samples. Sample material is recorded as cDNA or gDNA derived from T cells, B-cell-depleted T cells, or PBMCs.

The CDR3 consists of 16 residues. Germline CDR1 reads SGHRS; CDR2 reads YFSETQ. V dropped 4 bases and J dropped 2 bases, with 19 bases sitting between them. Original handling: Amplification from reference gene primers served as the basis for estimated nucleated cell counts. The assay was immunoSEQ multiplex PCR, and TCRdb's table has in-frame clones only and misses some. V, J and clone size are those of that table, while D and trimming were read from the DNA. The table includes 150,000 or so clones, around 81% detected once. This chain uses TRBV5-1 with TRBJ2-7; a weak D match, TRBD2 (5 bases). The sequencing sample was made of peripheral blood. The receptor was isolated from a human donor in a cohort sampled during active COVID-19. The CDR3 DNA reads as TGCGCCAGCAGCCCTACCCCCGGGGAAATAACCTACGAGCAGTACTTC. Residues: CASSPTPGEITYEQYF. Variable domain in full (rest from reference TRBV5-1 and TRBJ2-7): KAGVTQTPRYLIKTRGQQVTLSCSPISGHRSVSWYQQTPGQGLQFLFEYFSETQRNKGNFPGRFSGRQFSNSRSEMNVSTLELGDSALYLCASSPTPGEITYEQYFGPGTRLTVT.